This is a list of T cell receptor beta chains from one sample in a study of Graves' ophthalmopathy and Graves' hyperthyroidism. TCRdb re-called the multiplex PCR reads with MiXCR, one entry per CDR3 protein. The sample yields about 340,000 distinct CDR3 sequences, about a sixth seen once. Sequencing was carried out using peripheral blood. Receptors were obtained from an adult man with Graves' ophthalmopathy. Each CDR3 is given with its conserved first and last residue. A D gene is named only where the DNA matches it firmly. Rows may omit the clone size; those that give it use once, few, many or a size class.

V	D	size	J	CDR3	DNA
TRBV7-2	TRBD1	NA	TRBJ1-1	CASSRPGQGGSVAFF	TGTGCCAGCAGCCGCCCGGGACAGGGGGGTAGTGTAGCTTTCTTT
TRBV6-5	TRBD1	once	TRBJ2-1	CASSYVQGNEQFF	TGTGCCAGCAGTTACGTACAGGGGAATGAGCAGTTCTTC
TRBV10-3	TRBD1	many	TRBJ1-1	CATKPGDRVTTEAFF	TGTGCCACCAAACCGGGGGACAGGGTGACCACTGAAGCTTTCTTT
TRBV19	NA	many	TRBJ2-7	CASSIMLIETIYEQYF	TGTGCCAGTAGTATAATGTTAATCGAGACGATCTACGAGCAGTACTTC
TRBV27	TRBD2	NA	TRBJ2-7	CASSPPSVASGRDYEQYF	TGTGCCAGCAGTCCCCCCTCGGTGGCTAGCGGGAGGGACTACGAGCAGTACTTC
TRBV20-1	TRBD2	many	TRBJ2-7	CSARGGTNYSPYEQYF	TGCAGTGCTAGAGGCGGGACTAACTATAGCCCCTACGAGCAGTACTTC
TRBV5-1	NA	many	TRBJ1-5	CASSPSGGTNQPQHF	TGCGCCAGCAGCCCGAGCGGGGGGACGAATCAGCCCCAGCATTTT
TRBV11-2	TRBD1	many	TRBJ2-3	CASSPLPGTEGDTQYF	TGTGCCAGCAGCCCGCTCCCCGGGACAGAGGGGGATACGCAGTATTTT
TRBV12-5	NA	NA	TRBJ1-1	CASGLVRQGFSNTEAFF	TGTGCTAGTGGTTTGGTACGTCAGGGGTTTTCGAACACTGAAGCTTTCTTT
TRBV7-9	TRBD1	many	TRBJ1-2	CASSSGQAFCGYTF	TGTGCCAGCAGCTCCGGACAGGCATTCTGTGGCTACACCTTC
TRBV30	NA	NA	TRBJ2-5	CAWSEGSETQYF	TGTGCCTGGAGTGAAGGGTCAGAGACCCAGTACTTC
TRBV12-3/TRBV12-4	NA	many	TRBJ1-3	CASSPQGNTIYF	TGTGCCAGCAGCCCCCAGGGAAACACCATATATTTT
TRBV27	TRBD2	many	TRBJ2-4	CASSLSGTRSNIHYF	TGTGCCAGCAGTTTATCCGGGACTAGGTCAAACATTCATTACTTC
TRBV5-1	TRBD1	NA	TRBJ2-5	CASTWGTAKETQYF	TGCGCCAGCACCTGGGGGACAGCAAAAGAGACCCAGTACTTC
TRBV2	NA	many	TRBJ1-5	CASRPIMPQPQHF	TGTGCCAGCAGGCCGATCATGCCTCAGCCCCAGCATTTT
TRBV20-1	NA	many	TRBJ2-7	CSEGTAYEQYF	TGCAGTGAAGGGACGGCCTACGAGCAGTACTTC
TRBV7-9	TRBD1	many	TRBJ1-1	CASSRQGRYTEAFF	TGTGCCAGCAGCCGACAGGGGAGGTACACTGAAGCTTTCTTT
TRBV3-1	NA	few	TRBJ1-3	CASSTGAGNTIYF	TGTGCCAGCAGCACCGGGGCTGGAAACACCATATATTTT
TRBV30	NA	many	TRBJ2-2	CAWSEGGNTGELFF	TGTGCCTGGAGTGAGGGGGGGAACACCGGGGAGCTGTTTTTT
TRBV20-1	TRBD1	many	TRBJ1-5	CSASTGTGGPYSNQPQHF	TGCAGTGCTAGTACCGGGACAGGGGGCCCCTATAGCAATCAGCCCCAGCATTTT
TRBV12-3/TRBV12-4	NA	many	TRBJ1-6	CASTIAGGNNSPLHF	TGTGCCAGCACCATCGCGGGGGGGAATAATTCACCCCTCCACTTT
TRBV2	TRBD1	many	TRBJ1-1	CASSDLGDRGLPEAFF	TGTGCCAGCAGTGATCTGGGGGACAGGGGCTTACCCGAAGCTTTCTTT
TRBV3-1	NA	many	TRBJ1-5	CASSQSPGAGGGPQHF	TGTGCCAGCAGCCAATCCCCTGGGGCAGGCGGTGGGCCCCAGCATTTT
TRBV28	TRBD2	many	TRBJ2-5	CASTSGGPRTQYF	TGTGCCAGCACTTCGGGGGGGCCGCGGACCCAGTACTTC
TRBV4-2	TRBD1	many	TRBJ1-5	CASSQGYRGYQPQHF	TGTGCCAGCAGCCAAGGCTACAGGGGGTATCAGCCCCAGCATTTT
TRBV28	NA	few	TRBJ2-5	CASTPPPPEEETQYF	TGTGCCAGCACCCCTCCCCCCCCAGAGGAAGAGACCCAGTACTTC
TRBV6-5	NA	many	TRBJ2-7	CASSYSKPGRYEQYF	TGTGCCAGCAGTTACTCGAAGCCAGGGAGATACGAGCAGTACTTC
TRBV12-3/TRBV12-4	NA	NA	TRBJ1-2	CASRPSTRERNYGYTF	TGTGCCAGCAGGCCTAGTACCAGGGAACGGAACTATGGCTACACCTTC
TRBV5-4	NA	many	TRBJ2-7	CASSPGLANYEQYF	TGTGCCAGCAGCCCTGGGCTAGCAAACTACGAGCAGTACTTC
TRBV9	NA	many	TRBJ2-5	CASSVRGEETQYF	TGTGCCAGCAGCGTGAGGGGAGAGGAGACCCAGTACTTC
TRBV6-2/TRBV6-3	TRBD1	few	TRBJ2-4	CASSSSMRRTGLAKNIQYF	TGTGCCAGCAGTTCCTCAATGCGAAGGACAGGGCTAGCCAAAAACATTCAGTACTTC
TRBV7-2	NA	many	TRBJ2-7	CASSSKESVSYEQYF	TGTGCCAGCAGCTCAAAAGAAAGCGTGTCCTACGAGCAGTACTTC
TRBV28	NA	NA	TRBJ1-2	CASSSLPRQDYGYTF	TGTGCCAGCAGTTCCCTTCCCCGACAGGACTATGGCTACACCTTC
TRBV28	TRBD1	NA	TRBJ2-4	CASSAGTGVKNIQYF	TGTGCCAGCAGTGCCGGGACAGGGGTCAAAAACATTCAGTACTTC
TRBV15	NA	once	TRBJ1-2	CATSRESGGAAYGYTF	TGTGCCACCAGCAGAGAATCGGGAGGGGCAGCGTATGGCTACACCTTC
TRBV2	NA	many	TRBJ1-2	CASSERSADYGYTF	TGTGCCAGCAGTGAGAGATCGGCGGACTATGGCTACACCTTC
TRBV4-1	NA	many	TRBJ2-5	CASSQSPGKQETQYF	TGCGCCAGCAGCCAGAGCCCAGGGAAACAAGAGACCCAGTACTTC
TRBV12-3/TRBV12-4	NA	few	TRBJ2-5	CASSYGVRETQYF	TGTGCCAGCAGTTACGGGGTGCGAGAGACCCAGTACTTC
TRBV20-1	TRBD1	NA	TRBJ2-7	CSARVRQGIGEQYF	TGCAGTGCTAGAGTCCGACAGGGCATAGGCGAGCAGTACTTC
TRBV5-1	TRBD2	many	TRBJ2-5	CASYPVAGGPDETQYF	TGCGCCAGCTACCCGGTAGCGGGAGGGCCGGATGAGACCCAGTACTTC
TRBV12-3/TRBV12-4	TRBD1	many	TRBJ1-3	CASIDDRGRNTIYF	TGTGCCAGCATTGACGACAGGGGCCGAAACACCATATATTTT
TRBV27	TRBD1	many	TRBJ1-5	CASSRLGQGNQPQHF	TGTGCCAGCAGTCGCCTGGGACAGGGCAATCAGCCCCAGCATTTT
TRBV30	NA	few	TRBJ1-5	CAWSYSTNQPQHF	TGTGCCTGGAGTTACAGCACCAATCAGCCCCAGCATTTT
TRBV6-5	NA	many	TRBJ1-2	CASSYGRGEYGYTF	TGTGCCAGCAGTTACGGGAGGGGAGAATATGGCTACACCTTC
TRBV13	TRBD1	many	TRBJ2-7	CASSGRQGWYSYEQYF	TGTGCCAGCAGCGGACGACAGGGGTGGTACTCCTACGAGCAGTACTTC
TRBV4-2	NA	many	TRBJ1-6	CASSQDRPARYNSPLHF	TGTGCCAGCAGCCAAGATCGTCCCGCGAGATATAATTCACCCCTCCACTTT
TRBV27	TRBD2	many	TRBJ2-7	CASSLSAGGSYEQYF	TGTGCCAGCAGTTTATCGGCGGGAGGCTCCTACGAGCAGTACTTC
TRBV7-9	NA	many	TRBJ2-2	CASSTTGDTGELFF	TGTGCCAGCAGCACGACAGGAGACACCGGGGAGCTGTTTTTT
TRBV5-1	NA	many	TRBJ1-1	CASSFPGAEAFF	TGCGCCAGCAGCTTCCCCGGCGCTGAAGCTTTCTTT
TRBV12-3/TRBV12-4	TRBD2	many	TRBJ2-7	CASRPSGRAKNEQYF	TGTGCCAGCAGACCCAGCGGGAGGGCCAAGAACGAGCAGTACTTC
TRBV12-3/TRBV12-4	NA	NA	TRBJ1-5	CASSTGTLSNQPQHF	TGTGCCAGCAGTACCGGGACACTTAGCAATCAGCCCCAGCATTTT
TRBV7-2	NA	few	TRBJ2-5	CASSPGADRTQYF	TGTGCCAGCAGCCCGGGGGCGGATAGGACCCAGTACTTC
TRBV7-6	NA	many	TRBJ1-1	CASSSEGLKAFF	TGTGCCAGCAGCTCGGAGGGACTAAAAGCTTTCTTT
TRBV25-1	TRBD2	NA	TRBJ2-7	CASSEGLAPYEQYF	TGTGCCAGCAGTGAAGGACTAGCGCCATACGAGCAGTACTTC
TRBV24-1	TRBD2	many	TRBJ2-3	CATSDGGLAGATDTQYF	TGTGCCACCAGTGACGGGGGCTTAGCGGGAGCCACAGATACGCAGTATTTT
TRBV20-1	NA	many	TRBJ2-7	CSAGGVVSSYEQYF	TGCAGTGCGGGAGGCGTGGTGAGCTCCTACGAGCAGTACTTC